This T cell receptor beta chain originates from a study of regulatory T cells in long-lasting Graves disease. The CDR3 has 13 amino acids. In germline, CDR1 is MNHNS, CDR2 SASEGT. V lost 6 bases and J lost 4, with 12 bases in between. Sample time point: newly diagnosed GD, antithyroid drugs for less than 3 months. Generation of the TCR library employed RNA extracted from PBMCs. This clonotype was picked up many times. For TCR beta, libraries came from iRepertoire HTBI primers and Arm-PCR of CDR3 regions. TCRdb itself ran the multiplex PCR reads through MiXCR, one entry per CDR3 protein. The sample holds 400,000 to 550,000 distinct CDR3 sequences; about 16% are singletons and the top ten take around 10%. The same data also went into a second study, on T cells in Graves' hyperthyroidism and ophthalmopathy. Turning to that study: Diagnoses were established using clinical symptoms, serum thyroxine and TRAb, thyroid ultrasound and orbital computed tomography. First-round RT-PCR targeting the TCR CDR3 was performed with the HTBI primer set. A model of 13 V-J pairs discriminated ophthalmopathy from stable hyperthyroidism.

This receptor was identified in a woman aged 25 to 39 with Graves disease. This chain joins TRBV6-1 and TRBJ1-2, with unresolved D. Sequences were derived from peripheral blood mononuclear cells (PBMCs), sampled at new diagnosis, from a patient treated with antithyroid drugs. The CDR3 is CASRDGLGYGYTF. CDR3 nucleotides: TGTGCCAGCAGGGACGGTCTCGGCTATGGCTACACCTTC.